This TCR beta chain was captured by sequencing in a study of T cell responses to AZD1222 COVID-19 vaccine. Whole-study context: Second doses at about 4 or about 12 weeks were pooled.

The table came from immunoSEQ multiplex PCR; TCRdb's copy has only in-frame clones and leaves some out. The sample comprises about 120,000 clones, roughly 90% of which are singletons, and under 9% rests with the top ten. About this clone: Its antigen is currently unknown.

General study results and limits: Spike was spanned by vaccine-associated CD4 TCRs, with dominance at 160-218 and 743-854. The study reported that nearly half of spike-specific TCRs target unmutated variant regions.

V was cut by 7 bases and J by 5 bases, with 15 bases left in between. The CDR3 is made up of 14 amino acids. Germline CDR1 LNHNV, CDR2 YYDKDF (reference sequence). The sample in question was peripheral blood, obtained on day 0 of AZD1222 vaccination. The sequence was collected from an adult in good health. The genes are TRBV15 and TRBJ1-5, with D perhaps TRBD1 (5 bases). The CDR3 DNA follows: TGTGCCACCATGCGGGGGGGGTCCCATCAGCCCCAGCATTTT. Its translation: CATMRGGSHQPQHF.